The 30 T cell receptor beta chains reported below all come from one sample, sequenced in a study of blood T cell repertoires in COVID-19. The method was immunoSEQ multiplex PCR; TCRdb's version includes in-frame clones alone and lacks a portion of them. Among approximately 300,000 clones listed, around nine tenths were seen once. The sequencing input was peripheral blood. The origin of the receptors is a woman aged 25 to 39 with COVID-19, enrolled during active disease.

This chain joins TRBV10-2 and TRBJ1-2, with TRBD1 matching over 7 bases. There are 12 residues in the CDR3. The ends lost 5 bases at V and 5 bases at J; junction bases unmatched: 2. Germline V CDR1 and CDR2: WSHSY, SAAADI. DNA of the CDR3: TGCGCCAGCAGTCGACAGGGATATGGCTACACCTTC. Translating it yields CASSRQGYGYTF.

V gene TRBV2 combines with J gene TRBJ2-1; D remains unclear. Germline loops: CDR1 SNHLY, CDR2 FYNNEI. Trimming took 1 base from V and 7 from J, leaving 8 bases between them. This CDR3 contains 13 residues. The CDR3 nucleotides read TGTGCCAGCAGTGAAGAGATCGGGAATGAGCAGTTCTTC. This encodes CASSEEIGNEQFF.

V is TRBV7-2 and J is TRBJ1-1, with TRBD1 as a possible D gene (6 bases). The CDR3 length is 13 residues. Per germline, CDR1 SGHTA and CDR2 FQGNSA. V lost 5 bases and J 11 bases, leaving 18 bases between the germline ends. CDR3 sequence reads: CASSQEAGVGAFF. The CDR3, as DNA: TGTGCCAGCAGCCAGGAAGCAGGGGTAGGGGCTTTCTTT.

The chain carries TRBV30 and TRBJ1-4; TRBD1 matches 10 bases. The CDR3 length is 18 residues. V dropped 0 bases and J dropped 8; count of bases not matched to a gene: 15. Per the germline V gene, CDR1 is GTSNPN and CDR2 is SVGIG (reference sequence). The CDR3 protein is CAWSVKVGSGTGDEKLFF. The DNA for the CDR3 is TGTGCCTGGAGTGTAAAAGTGGGGTCGGGGACAGGGGACGAAAAACTGTTTTTT.

The V and J genes are TRBV4-1 and TRBJ1-1; TRBD1 aligns across 8 bases. The CDR3 has 15 residues. The germline gives CDR1 MGHRA, CDR2 YSYEKL. V was pared by 3 bases and J by 1 base, with 4 bases of the junction left unmatched. The CDR3 DNA follows: TGCGCCAGCAGCCAGACCGGGACAGGGAACACTGAAGCTTTCTTT. Translation: CASSQTGTGNTEAFF.

The J gene is TRBJ2-6, the V gene TRBV2, with 8 bases matching TRBD1. The CDR3 runs to 15 residues. The V segment lost 7 bases and the J segment 3 bases; nucleotides outside the gene matches: 5. Germline CDR1 is SNHLY and CDR2 is FYNNEI. CDR3 sequence (DNA): TGTGCCAGCAAACAGGGGGTTTATGGGGCCAACGTCCTGACTTTC. Amino acids: CASKQGVYGANVLTF.

A word on this clone: One end of the junction is discordant with germline, which a read error may explain. The rearrangement uses TRBV28 and TRBJ1-5, with 7 bases matching TRBD1. This CDR3 is built from 14 residues. CDR1 and CDR2 from the germline V gene are MDHEN and SYDVKM. This CDR3 reads CASSAGGRNQPQHF. Here the CDR3 DNA reads TGTGCAAGCAGCGCAGGGGGACGCAATCAGCCCCAGCATTTT. The full variable domain, with the rest looked up from reference TRBV28 and TRBJ1-5, is DVKVTQSSRYLVKRTGEKVFLECVQDMDHENMFWYRQDPGLGLRLIYFSYDVKMKEKGDIPEGYSVSREKKERFSLILESASTNQTSMYLCASSAGGRNQPQHFGDGTRLSIL.

The chain joins TRBV5-8 to TRBJ1-1; 9 bases are shared with TRBD1. The CDR3 runs to 13 residues. Germline V lookup: CDR1 SGHTS, CDR2 YDEGEE. V was pared by 5 bases and J by 6 bases, with 5 bases of the junction left unmatched. Written as DNA, the CDR3 is TGTGCCAGCAGAACAGGGGGCTGGGCTGAAGCTTTCTTT. Translation: CASRTGGWAEAFF.

The V and J genes are TRBV19 and TRBJ2-5; 8 bases line up with TRBD1. V dropped 5 bases and J dropped 4; count of bases not matched to a gene: 9. Germline CDR1 is LNHDA and CDR2 is SQIVND (reference sequence). The CDR3 has 15 amino acids. The CDR3 sequence: CASSALQGGGETQYF. CDR3 sequence (DNA): TGTGCCAGTAGTGCGCTACAGGGGGGTGGAGAGACCCAGTACTTC.

The chain uses TRBV5-4 and TRBJ2-2; D not certain. The V gene's germline CDR1 is SGHNT and CDR2 YYREEE (reference sequence). V gave up 0 bases and J gave up 6 bases, with 6 bases separating them. This CDR3 has 13 residues. CDR3 sequence reads: CASSLVFSGELFF. DNA for the CDR3: TGTGCCAGCAGCTTGGTATTTTCCGGGGAGCTGTTTTTT.

V and J are TRBV5-8 and TRBJ1-2; TRBD1 is a possible D gene (6 bases). Germline assignment: CDR1 SGHTS and CDR2 YDEGEE. V lost 4 bases, J lost 4 bases, and 14 bases lay in between. The CDR3 loop spans 14 amino acids. CDR3 nucleotides: TGTGCCAGCAGCCCGAGGGGGGGCGGCTATGGCTACACCTTC. Its translation is CASSPRGGGYGYTF.

The rearrangement joins TRBV15 to TRBJ2-5; no definite D call. The length of the CDR3 is 15 residues. Trimming pared 0 bases from V and 2 bases from J, leaving 10 bases between. Germline assignment: CDR1 LNHNV and CDR2 YYDKDF (reference sequence). CDR3 residues: CATSRDPPPQETQYF. CDR3 bases: TGTGCCACCAGCAGAGACCCCCCTCCTCAAGAGACCCAGTACTTC.

The V and J genes are TRBV28 and TRBJ1-5; D is undetermined. Trimming stripped 5 bases from V and 12 bases from J, with 14 bases between. In germline, CDR1 is MDHEN, CDR2 SYDVKM. The CDR3 covers 12 residues. CDR3 in DNA: TGTGCCAGCAGTATGAGTCCCCGTCTCCAGCATTTT. As protein: CASSMSPRLQHF.

V usage is TRBV27 and J usage is TRBJ2-2; D ambiguous. Trimming left V 5 bases short and J 1 base short, with 11 bases between. The germline V gene has CDR1 MNHEY and CDR2 SMNVEV (reference sequence). This CDR3 is 15 amino acids long. The CDR3 bases are TGTGCCAGCAGTACGGCCACGGGGAACACCGGGGAGCTGTTTTTT. Encoded protein: CASSTATGNTGELFF.

As DNA, the CDR3 is TGTGCCAGCAGCCAAGATCGGACAGAGGGGCCCACCTCTCTCTATAGCAATCAGCCCCAGCATTTT. Its translation: CASSQDRTEGPTSLYSNQPQHF. V usage is TRBV4-2 and J usage is TRBJ1-5; D perhaps matches TRBD1 (6 bases). There are 22 residues in the CDR3. Germline CDR1 and CDR2: LGHNA and YNFKEQ. V lost 0 bases to trimming and J lost 0 bases, with 27 bases between them.

The chain combines TRBV24-1 with TRBJ1-1, with D uncertain. Germline CDR1 and CDR2: KGHDR and SFDVKD. Trimming left V 5 bases short and J 1 base short, with 4 bases between. The CDR3 is 12 residues long. CDR3 residues: CATSGPNTEAFF. The CDR3 nucleotides read TGTGCCACCAGTGGGCCGAACACTGAAGCTTTCTTT.

V usage is TRBV29-1 and J usage is TRBJ1-1, with 10 bases lining up with TRBD1. The CDR3 is made up of 13 amino acids. The V segment lost 7 bases and the J segment 6 bases; nucleotides outside the gene matches: 8. CDR1 and CDR2 from the germline V gene are SQVTM and ANQGSEA. The CDR3 region is CSAPGTGESEAFF. CDR3 DNA sequence: TGCAGCGCCCCCGGGACAGGGGAATCTGAAGCTTTCTTT.

V and J are TRBV11-3 and TRBJ2-1; a possible D gene is TRBD1 (6 bases). CDR3 length: 16 amino acids. Germline V gene sequence: CDR1 SGHNT, CDR2 YENEEA. V was pared by 5 bases and J by 1 base, with 15 bases between. The CDR3 DNA reads as TGTGCCAGCAGCCCCCGTGGTACAGGGTCCTACAATGAGCAGTTCTTC. It encodes CASSPRGTGSYNEQFF.

The chain couples TRBV6-7 to TRBJ1-1; no firm D call. TRBV6-7 is an open reading frame, and its role is uncertain. The CDR3 runs 15 residues. Trimming left V 2 bases short and J 2 bases short, with 12 bases between. In DNA form, the CDR3 reads TGTGCCAGCAGTTACCCGGAGACGGATAACACTGAAGCTTTCTTT. Its translation: CASSYPETDNTEAFF.

The chain uses TRBV13 and TRBJ2-3; possible D gene TRBD2, 6 bases. The CDR3 covers 15 residues. The V end was cut by 5 bases, the J end by 2 bases, with 14 bases between. Germline V CDR1 and CDR2: PRHDT, FYEKMQ (reference sequence). The DNA of the CDR3 is TGTGCCAGCAGCGCGACTCGGGGACTCACAGATACGCAGTATTTT. It yields the protein CASSATRGLTDTQYF.

The V and J genes are TRBV6-5 and TRBJ1-3; D uncertain. CDR3 size: 13 residues. Trimming took off 8 bases at V and 0 bases at J, with 8 bases between the two ends. Germline CDR1 and CDR2: MNHEY and SVGAGI. The CDR3 loop reads CASRVSSGNTIYF. CDR3 in DNA: TGTGCCAGCCGGGTCAGCTCTGGAAACACCATATATTTT.

This clone was observed a single time. This same CDR3 is encoded by further DNA sequences in the sample. The rearrangement joins TRBV4-1 to TRBJ2-3; TRBD2 matches 14 bases. The CDR3 consists of 17 residues. The junction had 5 bases not matched to a gene; V was cut back by 3 bases and J by 3 bases. CDR1 and CDR2 (germline): MGHRA, YSYEKL. This CDR3 reads CASSQTGTSGGTDTQYF. The CDR3 nucleotides are TGCGCCAGCAGCCAGACTGGGACTAGCGGGGGAACAGATACGCAGTATTTT.

The chain couples TRBV18 to TRBJ2-5, with a possible D match to TRBD1 (6 bases). The V end was cut by 9 bases, the J end by 4 bases, with 15 bases between. Per germline, CDR1 KGHSH and CDR2 LQKENI. CDR3 length: 13 amino acids. In DNA, the CDR3 is TGTGCCAGTTACAGGGAGCCCGGAGAGACCCAGTACTTC. Protein: CASYREPGETQYF.

This clone occurred once. The chain is built from TRBV15 and TRBJ2-1, with D perhaps TRBD2 (6 bases). Germline lookup yields CDR1 LNHNV and CDR2 YYDKDF (reference sequence). V was cut by 8 bases and J by 10 bases, with 21 bases left in between. The CDR3 covers 14 residues. The chain's CDR3 is CATFSGTGLGEQFF. The DNA for the CDR3 is TGTGCCACCTTCTCCGGGACTGGGCTTGGGGAGCAGTTCTTC. The full variable domain, in which reference TRBV15 and TRBJ2-1 provide the parts outside the CDR3, is DAMVIQNPRYQVTQFGKPVTLSCSQTLNHNVMYWYQQKSSQAPKLLFHYYDKDFNNEADTPDNFQSRRPNTSFCFLDIRSPGLGDTAMYLCATFSGTGLGEQFFGPGTRLTVL.

V usage is TRBV6-1 and J usage is TRBJ1-1; 7 bases fit TRBD1. This CDR3 is built from 16 residues. Trimming removed 2 bases from V and 5 bases from J; junction bases left unmatched: 11. The germline CDR1 and CDR2 sequences are MNHNS and SASEGT. CDR3 coding DNA: TGTGCCAGCAGTGAAAGACAGGGATCTCTGAGGACTGAAGCTTTCTTT. Encoded protein: CASSERQGSLRTEAFF.

The chain recombines TRBV7-3 with TRBJ2-5; tentative D call: TRBD2 (6 bases). This CDR3 region has 13 residues. Trimming stripped 6 bases from V and 5 bases from J, with 13 bases between. The germline V gene has CDR1 SGHTA and CDR2 FQGTGA. CDR3 sequence: CASSYTGGETQYF. The DNA for the CDR3 is TGTGCCAGCAGTTACACTGGAGGGGAGACCCAGTACTTC.

The chain uses TRBV18 and TRBJ1-5, with TRBD1 matching over 9 bases. The V and J ends lost 4 bases and 0 bases, in that order; junction bases with no gene match: 7. The CDR3 consists of 17 residues. Germline values: CDR1 KGHSH, CDR2 LQKENI. The chain's CDR3 is CASSRVETGGSNQPQHF. CDR3 in DNA: TGTGCCAGCTCACGAGTAGAGACAGGGGGTAGCAATCAGCCCCAGCATTTT.

The chain links TRBV30 to TRBJ1-2, with 8 bases lining up with TRBD1. The V gene end was trimmed by 0 bases and the J gene end by 6 bases; junction bases not matched to a gene: 9. The germline CDR1 and CDR2 sequences are GTSNPN and SVGIG (reference sequence). The CDR3 runs to 15 residues. The CDR3 loop reads CAWSVLRTGRDGYTF. The CDR3 DNA reads as TGTGCCTGGAGTGTACTTAGGACAGGGCGGGATGGCTACACCTTC. Filled out from reference TRBV30 and TRBJ1-2, the complete variable domain reads SQTIHQWPATLVQPVGSPLSLECTVEGTSNPNLYWYRQAAGRGLQLLFYSVGIGQISSEVPQNLSASRPQDRQFILSSKKLLLSDSGFYLCAWSVLRTGRDGYTFGSGTRLTVV.

This clone is termed medium-sized. The rearrangement uses TRBV19 and TRBJ1-2; D unclear. V gave up 7 bases and J gave up 8 bases, with 17 bases separating them. Germline values: CDR1 LNHDA, CDR2 SQIVND (reference sequence). This CDR3 is 13 amino acids long. The DNA for the CDR3 is TGTGCCAGTACCCCTCGAGGTCGGGGAGGCTACACCTTC. It encodes CASTPRGRGGYTF.

The gene calls are TRBV7-9 and TRBJ1-2; no clear D gene. Germline loops: CDR1 SEHNR, CDR2 FQNEAQ (reference sequence). Deletions cut 5 bases from V and 6 bases from J, with 16 bases between. CDR3 length: 14 amino acids. In DNA, the CDR3 is TGTGCCAGCAGCCAATACGAGGGAACGGATGGCTACACCTTC. Its translation: CASSQYEGTDGYTF.